These 14 T cell receptor beta chains share one sample of origin, sequenced in a study of tumor-infiltrating lymphocytes in primary liver carcinoma. Reverse transcription of approximately 500 ng total RNA with a constant-region primer produced TCR beta cDNA. Slightly modified ARM-PCR with three nested multiplex PCR rounds yielded TCR beta libraries. Researchers ran the first two PCR rounds for roughly 10 cycles each with TRBV1-TRBV30 forward primers and a C-beta reverse primer. TCRdb re-analysed the multiplex PCR reads in MiXCR, keeping a single row per CDR3 protein. The sample carries some 320,000 distinct CDR3 sequences, over 55% recorded once. The study extracted blood RNA from unsorted whole blood and also extracted germline DNA. Sequenced material: peripheral blood. The receptors stem from a man between 35 and 55 years old with primary liver carcinoma and hepatitis B virus infection.

This chain connects TRBV7-9 to TRBJ2-1; tentatively, D is TRBD2 (6 bases). The CDR3 extends over 16 amino acids. Trimming pared 2 bases from V and 0 bases from J, leaving 11 bases between. Per the germline V gene, CDR1 is SEHNR and CDR2 is FQNEAQ (reference sequence). The CDR3 reads CASSLIAGTSYNEQFF. DNA of the CDR3: TGTGCCAGCAGCTTAATTGCGGGAACCTCCTACAATGAGCAGTTCTTC.

As to this clonotype: Given a much more abundant clone one base away, this may be a read error. J is TRBJ2-1 and V is TRBV4-3; 9 nucleotides agree with TRBD1. The CDR3 spans 15 residues. CDR1 and CDR2 (germline): LGHNA, YSLEER. Here the CDR3 reads CASSHGTGTYNEQSF. The DNA of the CDR3 is TGCGCCAGCAGCCATGGGACAGGGACGTACAATGAGCAGTCCTTC.

Comments on this clonotype: Just one base apart from a much larger clone, this may be a read error. This chain's CDR3 is CASSKVSRTARGPKQYF. The DNA for the CDR3 is TGCGCCAGCAGCAAGGTATCTAGAACCGCACGGGGTCCCAAGCAGTACTTC. The rearrangement links TRBV5-1 to TRBJ2-7, with D tentatively TRBD2 (5 bases). CDR3 size: 17 residues. Germline values: CDR1 SGHRS, CDR2 YFSETQ. V was cut by 4 bases and J by 8 bases, with 28 bases left in between.

The chain couples TRBV2 to TRBJ1-6; weak D call: TRBD1 (6 bases). The germline V gene has CDR1 SNHLY and CDR2 FYNNEI. The V and J ends lost 5 bases and 7 bases respectively, with 15 bases between them. This CDR3 comprises 15 residues. This CDR3 reads CASSTTGNGNSPLHF. CDR3 in DNA: TGTGCCAGCAGTACCACAGGGAATGGGAATTCACCCCTCCACTTT.

To note about this clonotype: A junction boundary mismatches the germline segment, possibly from a read error. This chain joins TRBV4-2 and TRBJ2-5; no clear D. There are 15 residues in the CDR3. Looked up from germline, CDR1 is LGHNA and CDR2 is YNFKEQ. CDR3 bases: TGTGCCAGCAGCCGAGATCTAGTTTCTCAAGAGACCCAATACTTC. Residues: CASSRDLVSQETQYF.

On this clonotype itself: The missing conserved phenylalanine or tryptophan at the end of this CDR3 makes a read error likely. This chain connects TRBV4-2 to TRBJ2-7, with 9 positions matching TRBD1. The CDR3 has 14 residues. CDR1 and CDR2 from the germline V gene are LGHNA and YNFKEQ. The CDR3 sequence: CVSSQPGQGAEQYS. In DNA, the CDR3 is TGTGTCAGCAGCCAGCCGGGACAGGGAGCCGAGCAGTACTCC.

This clonotype was picked up many times. The CDR3 DNA is TGTGCCAGCAGCTTAGGTTTTGGGGTGTTGAATACGCAGTATTTT. This encodes CASSLGFGVLNTQYF. V and J are TRBV7-8 and TRBJ2-3; D not resolved. The CDR3 is made up of 15 amino acids. CDR1 is SGHVS, CDR2 FQNEAQ, per germline. The V end lost 1 base, the J end lost 7 bases, and 15 bases lay between the germline ends.

This clonotype has a handful of counts. The chain uses TRBV6-5 and TRBJ2-1, with D uncertain. Trimming took 2 bases from V and 0 from J, leaving 8 bases between them. Germline V gene data show CDR1 as MNHEY and CDR2 as SVGAGI. This CDR3 spans 15 amino acids. The CDR3 DNA follows: TGTGCCAGCAGTTACGACTTGAGCTCCTACAATGAGCAGTTCTTC. Residues: CASSYDLSSYNEQFF.

Notes on this clonotype: The CDR3 end shows no conserved phenylalanine or tryptophan, and so a read error is likely. V usage is TRBV10-3 and J usage is TRBJ1-2; D is undetermined. With 0 bases removed from V and 7 bases from J, the gap between germline ends came to 12 bases. The germline CDR1 and CDR2 sequences are ENHRY and SYGVKD. The CDR3 totals 14 residues. The CDR3 reads CAISESTGKAGYTS. The CDR3 region has the DNA TGTGCCATCAGTGAGTCGACGGGTAAGGCTGGCTACACCTCC.

Regarding this clonotype: Being one base from a much bigger clone, this may be a read error. The V call is TRBV6-2 or TRBV6-3, the J call TRBJ2-1; no reliable D call. CDR1 and CDR2 (germline): MNHEY, SVGEGT. The CDR3 contains 14 residues. The CDR3 spells CASSYSNTYNEQLF. Written as DNA, the CDR3 is TGTGCCAGCAGTTACTCGAACACCTACAATGAGCAGTTATTC.

The chain combines TRBV11-2 with TRBJ2-7; D possibly matches TRBD1 or TRBD2 (7 bases each). The germline V gene has CDR1 SGHAT and CDR2 FQNNGV. Trimming left V 3 bases short and J 5 bases short, with 17 bases between. CDR3 size: 15 residues. CDR3 sequence (DNA): TGTGCCAGCAGCTTGGGAGGGGGCGTCTACAACGAGCAGTACTTC. It is translated as CASSLGGGVYNEQYF.

In this sample, this clonotype turned up many times. The V call is TRBV28, the J call TRBJ2-7, with D perhaps TRBD2 (6 bases). Germline CDR1 and CDR2: MDHEN and SYDVKM. The CDR3 is 16 amino acids. Trimming cost V 4 bases and J 6 bases, with 22 bases left between them. The CDR3 DNA reads as TGTGCCAGCAGTTCCCCTGGGACTCCCAGGGCGCCCGAGCAGTACTTC. It is translated as CASSSPGTPRAPEQYF.

As regards this clonotype: At one end the junction does not follow the germline gene, possibly because of a read error. The rearrangement joins TRBV28 to TRBJ2-5, with D maybe TRBD1 (6 bases). The CDR3 has 18 amino acids. From germline, CDR1 is MDHEN and CDR2 SYDVKM. The CDR3 nucleotides read TGTACCAGCAGTCCCCAGGGGTTGGCCGGAAATTCCCAAGAGACCCAGTACTTC. This sequence encodes CTSSPQGLAGNSQETQYF.

About this clonotype itself: Given the absence of the conserved phenylalanine or tryptophan at the CDR3 end, a read error is likely. The chain has TRBV30 and TRBJ1-1; D uncertain. Trimming removed 3 bases from V and 3 bases from J, with 8 bases in between. The CDR3 consists of 12 residues. Germline values: CDR1 GTSNPN, CDR2 SVGIG (reference sequence). The CDR3 region is CAWRVVDTEAFS. CDR3 DNA sequence: TGTGCCTGGAGAGTGGTCGACACTGAAGCTTTCTCT.